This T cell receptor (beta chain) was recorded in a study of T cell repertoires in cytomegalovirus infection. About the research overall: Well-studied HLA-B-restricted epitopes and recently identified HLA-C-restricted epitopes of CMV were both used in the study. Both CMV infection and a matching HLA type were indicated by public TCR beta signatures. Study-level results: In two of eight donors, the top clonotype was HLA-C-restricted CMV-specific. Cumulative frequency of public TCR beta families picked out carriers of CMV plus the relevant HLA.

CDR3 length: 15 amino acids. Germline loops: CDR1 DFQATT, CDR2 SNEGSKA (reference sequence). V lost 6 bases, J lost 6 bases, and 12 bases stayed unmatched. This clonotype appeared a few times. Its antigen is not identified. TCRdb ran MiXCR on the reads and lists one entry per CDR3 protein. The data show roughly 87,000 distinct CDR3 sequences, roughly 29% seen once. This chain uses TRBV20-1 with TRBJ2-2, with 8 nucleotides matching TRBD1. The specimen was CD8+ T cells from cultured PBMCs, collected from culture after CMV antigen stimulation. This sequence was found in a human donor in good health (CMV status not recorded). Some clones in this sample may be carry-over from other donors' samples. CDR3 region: CSATPGTGYPGELFF. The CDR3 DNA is TGCAGTGCCACCCCTGGGACAGGTTATCCCGGGGAGCTGTTTTTT.